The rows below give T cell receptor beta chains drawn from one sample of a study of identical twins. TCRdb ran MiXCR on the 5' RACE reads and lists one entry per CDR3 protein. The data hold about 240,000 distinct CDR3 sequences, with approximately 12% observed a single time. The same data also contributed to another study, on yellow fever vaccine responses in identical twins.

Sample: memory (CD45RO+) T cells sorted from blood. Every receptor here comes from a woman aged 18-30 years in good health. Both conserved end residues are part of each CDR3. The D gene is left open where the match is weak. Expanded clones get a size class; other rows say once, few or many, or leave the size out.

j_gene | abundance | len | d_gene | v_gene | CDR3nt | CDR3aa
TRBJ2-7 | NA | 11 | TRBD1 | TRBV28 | TGTGCCAGCAGTTCAGGACAGGGGGTCTACTTC | CASSSGQGVYF
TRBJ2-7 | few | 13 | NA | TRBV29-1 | TGCAGCGTTGACAAGACAGGCTCCTACGAGCAGTACTTC | CSVDKTGSYEQYF
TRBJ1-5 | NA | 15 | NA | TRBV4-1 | TGCGCCAGCAGCCAAATTGAGGGCTTCAATCAGCCCCAGCATTTT | CASSQIEGFNQPQHF
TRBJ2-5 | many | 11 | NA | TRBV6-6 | TGTGCCAGCAGAAAGGACGAGACCCAGTACTTC | CASRKDETQYF
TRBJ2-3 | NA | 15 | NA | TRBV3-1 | TGTGCCAGCAGCTCCCGTGGGCAGGGTACGGATACGCAGTATTTT | CASSSRGQGTDTQYF
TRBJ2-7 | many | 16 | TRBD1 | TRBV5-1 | TGCGCCAGCAGGGGTTTGGACAGGGGAATTTCCTACGAGCAGTACTTC | CASRGLDRGISYEQYF
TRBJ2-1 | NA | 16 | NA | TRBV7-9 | TGTGCCAGCAGCTTAGCTGCAGGGGCTTTCTTCAATGAGCAGTTCTTC | CASSLAAGAFFNEQFF
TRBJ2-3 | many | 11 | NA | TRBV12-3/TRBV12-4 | TGTGCCAGCAGTTCCGGGGATACGCAGTATTTT | CASSSGDTQYF
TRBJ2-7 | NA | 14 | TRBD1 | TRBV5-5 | TGTGCCAGCACCCCACGACAGGGGGGTTACGAGCAGTACTTC | CASTPRQGGYEQYF
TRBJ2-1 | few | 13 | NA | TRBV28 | TGTGCCAGCAGGGACAGCTACTACAATGAGCAGTTCTTC | CASRDSYYNEQFF